These T cell receptor beta chains were read from a single sample in a study of blood T cell repertoires in COVID-19. The repertoire was sequenced with immunoSEQ multiplex PCR; TCRdb's copy has only in-frame clones and lacks some. This sample yields approximately 200,000 clones, of which about 86% are seen a single time; 4.5% to 5.5% belongs to the top ten. The sequenced sample was PBMCs or T cells enriched from blood (not recorded which). The receptors here all came from a woman aged 25-40 years who had been exposed to COVID-19. CDR3s include the opening cysteine and the closing phenylalanine or tryptophan. Fields, in order: J gene, clone size, D gene, V gene, CDR3 protein, CDR3 DNA. A D gene is named only where the DNA matches it firmly. Clone size is stated in some rows and not others, as once, few, many or a class when expanded.

TRBJ1-3	NA	NA	TRBV2	CASSDLGGGNTIYF	TGTGCCAGCAGTGATCTCGGGGGTGGAAACACCATATATTTT
TRBJ1-4	NA	NA	TRBV19	CASSGRTTNEKLFF	TGTGCCAGTAGTGGCCGTACGACTAATGAAAAACTGTTTTTT
TRBJ2-3	NA	TRBD2	TRBV5-8	CASSLMTSGGASDTQYF	TGTGCCAGCAGCTTGATGACTAGCGGGGGGGCCAGCGATACGCAGTATTTT
TRBJ1-1	NA	TRBD1	TRBV5-1	CASSGTGGNTEAFF	TGCGCCAGCAGCGGGACAGGGGGGAACACTGAAGCTTTCTTT
TRBJ2-6	NA	NA	TRBV15	CATSSYGRGPESGANVLTF	TGTGCCACCAGCAGTTATGGCAGGGGACCCGAGTCTGGGGCCAACGTCCTGACTTTC
TRBJ2-3	NA	NA	TRBV6-1	CASSEDLTDTQYF	TGTGCCAGCAGTGAAGACTTGACAGATACGCAGTATTTT
TRBJ1-2	NA	TRBD1	TRBV6-1	CASSEGQGAGGYTF	TGTGCCAGCAGTGAAGGACAGGGGGCTGGAGGCTACACCTTC
TRBJ2-2	once	TRBD2	TRBV3-1/TRBV3-2	CASSLGASGGSTGELFF	TGTGCCAGCAGCCTCGGGGCTAGCGGGGGCTCCACCGGGGAGCTGTTTTTT
TRBJ1-5	once	TRBD1	TRBV7-9	CASSFGQESQPQHF	TGTGCCAGCAGCTTCGGACAGGAAAGTCAGCCCCAGCATTTT
TRBJ1-4	NA	TRBD1	TRBV5-4	CASSSGTGGTNEKLFF	TGTGCCAGCAGCTCCGGGACAGGGGGCACTAATGAAAAACTGTTTTTT
TRBJ1-1	NA	NA	TRBV30	CAWSVLGRGYTEAFF	TGTGCCTGGAGTGTCTTGGGCAGGGGATACACTGAAGCTTTCTTT
TRBJ1-1	NA	TRBD1	TRBV10-1	CASRRDRLNTEAFF	TGCGCCAGCAGACGGGACAGATTGAACACTGAAGCTTTCTTT
TRBJ1-1	NA	NA	TRBV6-5	CASGPIQRGSTEAFF	TGTGCCAGCGGGCCGATACAGAGAGGGAGTACTGAAGCTTTCTTT
TRBJ2-1	NA	TRBD2	TRBV2	CASSRRGGQSNMNEQFF	TGTGCCAGCAGCAGGCGGGGGGGCCAGTCTAATATGAATGAGCAGTTCTTC
TRBJ2-7	NA	TRBD1	TRBV19	CASSGQGASYEQYF	TGTGCCAGTAGCGGACAGGGGGCCTCCTACGAGCAGTACTTC
TRBJ1-2	NA	NA	TRBV28	CASSPLGGPNYGYTF	TGTGCCAGCAGCCCCCTCGGAGGGCCTAACTATGGCTACACCTTC
TRBJ1-4	NA	NA	TRBV5-1	CASSSQTGNEKLFF	TGCGCCAGCAGCTCCCAGACAGGAAATGAAAAACTGTTTTTT
TRBJ2-3	NA	NA	TRBV2	CASSVGGRDTQYF	TGTGCCAGCAGTGTTGGCGGTCGGGATACGCAGTATTTT
TRBJ2-5	NA	NA	TRBV7-6	CASSLDREETQYF	TGTGCCAGCAGCCTCGACAGAGAAGAGACCCAGTACTTC
TRBJ1-2	NA	TRBD1	TRBV5-5	CASSGAGGAEYGYTF	TGTGCCAGCAGTGGGGCAGGGGGCGCGGAGTATGGCTACACCTTC
TRBJ1-1	NA	TRBD1	TRBV6-5	CASSQTGLGTEAFF	TGTGCCAGCAGTCAGACAGGGTTGGGCACTGAAGCTTTCTTT
TRBJ2-7	NA	NA	TRBV5-1	CASRGLGLGEQYF	TGCGCCAGCAGGGGGCTCGGATTAGGCGAGCAGTACTTC
TRBJ1-2	NA	TRBD1	TRBV7-3	CASSRDNRGGYTF	TGTGCCAGCAGCCGCGATAACAGGGGAGGCTACACCTTC
TRBJ1-5	few	TRBD1	TRBV27	CASSLRGGENQPQHF	TGTGCCAGCAGTTTGCGAGGGGGCGAAAATCAGCCCCAGCATTTT
TRBJ1-5	NA	TRBD1	TRBV2	CASKGGAGGQPQHF	TGTGCCAGCAAGGGCGGGGCAGGGGGTCAGCCCCAGCATTTT
TRBJ1-2	NA	NA	TRBV5-1	CASSLELLGGYGYTF	TGCGCCAGCAGCTTGGAATTGTTAGGGGGCTATGGCTACACCTTC
TRBJ1-3	NA	NA	TRBV5-1	CASSLRGGSGNTIYF	TGCGCCAGCAGCTTGCGAGGGGGCTCTGGAAACACCATATATTTT
TRBJ1-3	NA	NA	TRBV6-1	CASSELGAPGNTIYF	TGTGCCAGCAGTGAATTGGGGGCGCCTGGAAACACCATATATTTT
TRBJ2-5	once	TRBD1	TRBV4-2	CASSQDRGETQYF	TGTGCCAGCAGCCAGGACAGGGGAGAGACCCAGTACTTC
TRBJ1-2	NA	TRBD1	TRBV7-9	CASSSRAGQGGYGYTF	TGTGCCAGCAGCTCCCGAGCCGGACAGGGCGGCTATGGCTACACCTTC
TRBJ1-6	NA	NA	TRBV21-1	CASSPWDRACDNSPLHF	TGTGCCAGCAGCCCATGGGACAGGGCCTGCGATAATTCACCCCTCCACTTT
TRBJ1-2	NA	NA	TRBV30	CAWQANYGYTF	TGTGCCTGGCAGGCAAACTATGGCTACACCTTC
TRBJ2-7	once	TRBD2	TRBV7-6	CASSLGSSGAYEQYF	TGTGCCAGCAGCTTAGGGTCTAGCGGGGCCTACGAGCAGTACTTC
TRBJ2-7	NA	TRBD1	TRBV13	CASSLGQGAPYEQYF	TGTGCCAGCAGCTTAGGCCAGGGGGCACCCTACGAGCAGTACTTC
TRBJ2-7	NA	TRBD2	TRBV11-2	CASSLARDPATSGTYEQYF	TGTGCCAGCAGCTTAGCCCGGGACCCCGCGACTAGCGGGACCTACGAGCAGTACTTC
TRBJ2-4	NA	TRBD2	TRBV6-6	CASSRTGGGTDVAKNIQYF	TGTGCCAGCAGCCGAACCGGGGGGGGGACCGACGTGGCCAAAAACATTCAGTACTTC
TRBJ2-7	NA	TRBD1	TRBV5-1	CASSLWGQESYEQYF	TGCGCCAGCAGCCTCTGGGGACAGGAGTCGTACGAGCAGTACTTC
TRBJ2-7	NA	TRBD1	TRBV6-5	CASRRTGDQGYEQYF	TGTGCCAGCAGGAGGACAGGGGATCAGGGCTACGAGCAGTACTTC
TRBJ2-3	NA	TRBD2	TRBV5-1	CASRDYQSTDTQYF	TGCGCCTCCAGGGACTACCAAAGCACAGATACGCAGTATTTT
TRBJ1-5	NA	NA	TRBV30	CAWSVQGSSNQPQHF	TGTGCCTGGAGTGTACAAGGGAGTAGCAATCAGCCCCAGCATTTT
TRBJ2-7	NA	TRBD1	TRBV18	CASSPKGTGINEQYF	TGTGCCAGCTCACCTAAAGGGACAGGTATAAACGAGCAGTACTTC
TRBJ2-6	NA	NA	TRBV29-1	CSVVLRSRSGANVLTF	TGCAGCGTTGTTCTCAGATCCCGCTCTGGGGCCAACGTCCTGACTTTC
TRBJ2-3	NA	NA	TRBV24-1	CATSDLGDRTSSTDTQYF	TGTGCCACCAGTGATTTAGGCGACAGGACCTCTAGCACAGATACGCAGTATTTT
TRBJ2-1	once	TRBD2	TRBV5-1	CASSGPGLAGGLYEQFF	TGCGCCAGCAGCGGGCCGGGACTAGCGGGGGGGCTCTATGAGCAGTTCTTC
TRBJ1-6	NA	TRBD1	TRBV30	CAWSVLAGGNSPLHF	TGTGCCTGGAGTGTCCTGGCAGGGGGTAATTCACCCCTCCACTTT
TRBJ1-1	NA	TRBD1	TRBV9	CASSGQGDGGNTEAFF	TGTGCCAGCAGTGGACAGGGGGATGGCGGGAACACTGAAGCTTTCTTT
TRBJ2-2	NA	NA	TRBV2	CASSGSRTKVGELFF	TGTGCCAGCAGTGGTTCCAGGACTAAGGTGGGGGAGCTGTTTTTT
TRBJ2-4	NA	NA	TRBV5-1	CASSSAYTGLDIQYF	TGCGCCAGCAGCTCCGCCTATACAGGGTTGGACATTCAGTACTTC
TRBJ2-5	NA	TRBD2	TRBV11-3	CASSFGTSLQETQYF	TGTGCCAGCAGCTTTGGGACTAGCCTGCAAGAGACCCAGTACTTC
TRBJ1-2	once	NA	TRBV5-1	CASSPQGDYGYTF	TGCGCCAGCAGTCCACAGGGCGACTATGGCTACACCTTC
TRBJ1-1	NA	NA	TRBV4-1	CASSQDRSNTEAFF	TGCGCCAGCAGCCAAGATCGGTCAAACACTGAAGCTTTCTTT
TRBJ1-1	NA	TRBD1	TRBV6-5	CASSLGQGAEAFF	TGTGCCAGCAGTTTGGGACAGGGGGCTGAAGCTTTCTTT
TRBJ2-3	NA	TRBD1	TRBV3-1/TRBV3-2	CASSQGGQGVGTDTQYF	TGTGCCAGCAGCCAAGGGGGACAGGGGGTCGGGACAGATACGCAGTATTTT
TRBJ2-1	NA	TRBD2	TRBV11-2	CASSLYETSGGAYEQFF	TGTGCCAGCAGCTTATACGAGACTAGCGGGGGGGCGTATGAGCAGTTCTTC
TRBJ2-2	NA	TRBD2	TRBV6-4	CASSDELAGNTGELFF	TGTGCCAGCAGTGACGAGCTAGCGGGTAACACCGGGGAGCTGTTTTTT
TRBJ2-6	once	NA	TRBV9	CASSVALGGPGANVLTF	TGTGCCAGCAGCGTAGCCCTAGGGGGACCTGGGGCCAACGTCCTGACTTTC
TRBJ1-2	NA	NA	TRBV7-8	CASKLRRGSDYGYTF	TGTGCCAGCAAGTTGCGTCGAGGGAGTGACTATGGCTACACCTTC
TRBJ2-1	medium-sized	TRBD1	TRBV2	CASSEGGTGLSNEQFF	TGTGCCAGCAGTGAGGGCGGGACAGGGTTGAGCAATGAGCAGTTCTTC
TRBJ2-7	NA	NA	TRBV12-3/TRBV12-4	CASSRSGVYEQYF	TGTGCCAGCAGTCGATCAGGGGTCTACGAGCAGTACTTC